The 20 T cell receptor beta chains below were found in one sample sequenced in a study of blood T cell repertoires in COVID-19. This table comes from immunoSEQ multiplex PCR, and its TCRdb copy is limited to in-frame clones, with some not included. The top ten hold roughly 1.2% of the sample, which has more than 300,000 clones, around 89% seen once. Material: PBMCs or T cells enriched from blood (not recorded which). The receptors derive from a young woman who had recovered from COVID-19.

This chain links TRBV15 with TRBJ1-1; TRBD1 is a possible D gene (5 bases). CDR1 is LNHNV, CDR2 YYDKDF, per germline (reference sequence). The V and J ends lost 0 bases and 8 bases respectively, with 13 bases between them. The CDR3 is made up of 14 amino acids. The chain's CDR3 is CATSRDFQGWEAFF. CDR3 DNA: TGTGCCACCAGCAGAGACTTTCAGGGTTGGGAAGCTTTCTTT.

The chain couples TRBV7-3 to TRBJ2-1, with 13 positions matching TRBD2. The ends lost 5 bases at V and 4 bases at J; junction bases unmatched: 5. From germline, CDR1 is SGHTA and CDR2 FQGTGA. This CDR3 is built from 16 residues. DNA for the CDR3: TGTGCCAGCAGCGCCGGGACTAGCGGGGTGTACAATGAGCAGTTCTTC. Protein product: CASSAGTSGVYNEQFF.

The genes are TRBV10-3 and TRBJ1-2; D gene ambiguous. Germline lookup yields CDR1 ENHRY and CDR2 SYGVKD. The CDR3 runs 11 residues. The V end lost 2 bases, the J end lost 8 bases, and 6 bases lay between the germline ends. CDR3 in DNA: TGTGCCATCAGTGAGGGACTCGGCTACACCTTC. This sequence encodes CAISEGLGYTF.

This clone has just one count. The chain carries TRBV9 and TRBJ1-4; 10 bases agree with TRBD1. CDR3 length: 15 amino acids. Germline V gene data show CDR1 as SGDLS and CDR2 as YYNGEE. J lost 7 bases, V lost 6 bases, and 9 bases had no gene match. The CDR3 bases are TGTGCCAGCACCCCTACAGGGACAGGGGTTGAAAAACTGTTTTTT. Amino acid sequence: CASTPTGTGVEKLFF.

CDR3 region: CASSQVSTVTEAFF. DNA of the CDR3: TGTGCCAGCAGCCAAGTCTCAACGGTCACTGAAGCTTTCTTT. The genes are TRBV3-1 (or the pseudogene TRBV3-2) and TRBJ1-1; D is undetermined. The V gene lost 1 base and the J gene lost 4 bases, with 10 bases spanning the gap. This CDR3 has 14 residues. Germline CDR1 is LGHDT and CDR2 is YNNKEL (reference sequence).

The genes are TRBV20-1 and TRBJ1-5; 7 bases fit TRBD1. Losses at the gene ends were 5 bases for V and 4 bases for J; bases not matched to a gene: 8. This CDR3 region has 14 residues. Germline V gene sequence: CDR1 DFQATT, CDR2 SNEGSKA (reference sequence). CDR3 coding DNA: TGCAGTGCTGGTGGACAGGCTGAAAATCAGCCCCAGCATTTT. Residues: CSAGGQAENQPQHF.

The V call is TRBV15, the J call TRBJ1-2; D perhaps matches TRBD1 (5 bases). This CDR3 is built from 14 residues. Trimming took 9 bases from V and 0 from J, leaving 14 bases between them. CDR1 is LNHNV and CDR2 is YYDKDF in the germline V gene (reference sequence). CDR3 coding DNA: TGTGCCACGAAGCCCAGGGATGCTAACTATGGCTACACCTTC. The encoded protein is CATKPRDANYGYTF.

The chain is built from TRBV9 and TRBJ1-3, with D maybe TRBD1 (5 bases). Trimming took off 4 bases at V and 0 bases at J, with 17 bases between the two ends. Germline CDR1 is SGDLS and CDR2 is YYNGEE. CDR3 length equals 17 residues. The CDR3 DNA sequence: TGTGCCAGCAGCCCCCTAGATGACAGCCTCTCTGGAAACACCATATATTTT. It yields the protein CASSPLDDSLSGNTIYF.

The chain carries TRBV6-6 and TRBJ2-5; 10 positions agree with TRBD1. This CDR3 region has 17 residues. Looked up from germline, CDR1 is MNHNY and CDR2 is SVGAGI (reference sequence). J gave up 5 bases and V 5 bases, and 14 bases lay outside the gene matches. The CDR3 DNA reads TGTGCCAGCAGTCTTAGCTCACCGGGACAGGGGATCGAGACCCAGTACTTC. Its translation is CASSLSSPGQGIETQYF.

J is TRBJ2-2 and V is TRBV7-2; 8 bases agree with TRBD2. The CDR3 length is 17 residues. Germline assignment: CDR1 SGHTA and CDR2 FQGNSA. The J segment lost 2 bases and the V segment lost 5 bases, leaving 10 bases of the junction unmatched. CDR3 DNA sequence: TGTGCCAGCAGCCTCCCTGCGGGGGGCACTAACACCGGGGAGCTGTTTTTT. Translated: CASSLPAGGTNTGELFF.

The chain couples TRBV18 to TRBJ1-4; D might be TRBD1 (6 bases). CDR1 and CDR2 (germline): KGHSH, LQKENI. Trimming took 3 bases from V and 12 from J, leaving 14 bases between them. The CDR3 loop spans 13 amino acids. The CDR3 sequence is CASSPTTGWELFF. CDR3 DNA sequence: TGTGCCAGCTCACCGACCACAGGGTGGGAACTGTTTTTT.

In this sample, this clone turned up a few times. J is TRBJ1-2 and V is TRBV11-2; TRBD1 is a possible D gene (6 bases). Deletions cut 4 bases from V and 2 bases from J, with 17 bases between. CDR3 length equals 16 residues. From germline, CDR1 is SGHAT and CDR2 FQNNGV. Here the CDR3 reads CASSSLKRTANYGYTF. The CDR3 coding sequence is TGTGCCAGCAGCTCGCTAAAAAGGACAGCGAACTATGGCTACACCTTC.

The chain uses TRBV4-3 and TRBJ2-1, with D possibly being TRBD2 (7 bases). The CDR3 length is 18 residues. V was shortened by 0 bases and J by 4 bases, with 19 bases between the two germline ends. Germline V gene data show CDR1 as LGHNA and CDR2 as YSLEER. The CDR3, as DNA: TGCGCCAGCAGCCAAGATCGGGTTACGGGGGGCCTATACAATGAGCAGTTCTTC. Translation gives CASSQDRVTGGLYNEQFF.

DNA for the CDR3: TGCGCCAGCAGCTTCGGGGGACAGTCGCTTGATACGCAGTATTTT. This gives the protein CASSFGGQSLDTQYF. V usage is TRBV5-1 and J usage is TRBJ2-3, with D tentatively TRBD1 (7 bases). The germline CDR1 and CDR2 sequences are SGHRS and YFSETQ. Trimming pared 2 bases from V and 6 bases from J, leaving 16 bases between. The CDR3 is made up of 15 amino acids.

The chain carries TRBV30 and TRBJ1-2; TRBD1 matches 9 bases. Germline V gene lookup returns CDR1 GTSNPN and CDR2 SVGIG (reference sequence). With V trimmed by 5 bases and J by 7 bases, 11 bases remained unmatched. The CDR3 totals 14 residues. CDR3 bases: TGTGCCTGGGAACCGGGACAGGGCCGTTCTGGCTACACCTTC. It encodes CAWEPGQGRSGYTF.

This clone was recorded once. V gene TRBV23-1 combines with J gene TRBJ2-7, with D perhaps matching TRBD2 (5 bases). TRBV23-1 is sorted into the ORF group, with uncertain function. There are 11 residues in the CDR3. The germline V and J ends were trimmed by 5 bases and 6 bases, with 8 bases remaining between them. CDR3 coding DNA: TGCGCCAGCAGTGGGAGTGGCGAGCAGTACTTC. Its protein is CASSGSGEQYF.

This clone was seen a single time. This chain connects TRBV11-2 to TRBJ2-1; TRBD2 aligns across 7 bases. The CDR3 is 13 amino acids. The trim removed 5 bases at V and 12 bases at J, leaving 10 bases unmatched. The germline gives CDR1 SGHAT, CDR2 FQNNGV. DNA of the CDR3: TGTGCCAGCAGCCCCTTGCGGGAGCTGGGGCAGTTCTTC. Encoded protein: CASSPLRELGQFF.

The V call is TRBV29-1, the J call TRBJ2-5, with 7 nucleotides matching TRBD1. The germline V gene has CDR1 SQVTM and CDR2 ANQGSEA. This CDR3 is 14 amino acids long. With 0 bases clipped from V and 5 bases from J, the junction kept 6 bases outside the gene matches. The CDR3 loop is CSVEDLNRGETQYF. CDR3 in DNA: TGCAGCGTTGAAGACCTGAACAGGGGTGAGACCCAGTACTTC. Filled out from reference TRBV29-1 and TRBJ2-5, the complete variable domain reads SAVISQKPSRDICQRGTSLTIQCQVDSQVTMMFWYRQQPGQSLTLIATANQGSEATYESGFVIDKFPISRPNLTFSTLTVSNMSPEDSSIYLCSVEDLNRGETQYFGPGTRLLVL.

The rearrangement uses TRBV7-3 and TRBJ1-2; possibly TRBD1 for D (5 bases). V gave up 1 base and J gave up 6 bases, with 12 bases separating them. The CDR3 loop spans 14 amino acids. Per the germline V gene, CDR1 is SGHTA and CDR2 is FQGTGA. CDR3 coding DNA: TGTGCCAGCAGCTTAATCAACTGGGGGGATGGCTACACCTTC. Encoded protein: CASSLINWGDGYTF. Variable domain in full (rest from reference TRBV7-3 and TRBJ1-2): GAGVSQTPSNKVTEKGKYVELRCDPISGHTALYWYRQSLGQGPEFLIYFQGTGAADDSGLPNDRFFAVRPEGSVSTLKIQRTERGDSAVYLCASSLINWGDGYTFGSGTRLTVV.

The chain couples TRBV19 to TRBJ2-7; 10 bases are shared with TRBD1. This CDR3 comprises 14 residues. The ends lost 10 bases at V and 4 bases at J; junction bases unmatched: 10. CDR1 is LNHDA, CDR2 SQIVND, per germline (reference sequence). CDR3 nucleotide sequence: TGTGCCACAGGGACAGGGGATTTGTTGTACGAGCAGTACTTC. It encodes CATGTGDLLYEQYF.